Below are 14 T cell receptor beta chains sequenced from a single sample in a study of post-analysis software for immune sequencing data. Antigens for these TCRs are unknown. Findings of the study overall: In patients, four to six TRBV segments were more frequent than in controls, with TRBV5-6, TRBV5-1 and TRBV20-1 among them.

Each TCR beta cDNA library carried unique molecular identifiers. TCRdb re-analysed the PCR reads in MiXCR, keeping a single row per CDR3 protein. Seen here are roughly 540,000 distinct CDR3 sequences, around a third observed once, and the top ten hold roughly 6%. The specimen sequenced was blood. Receptor source: a girl younger than 18 with multiple sclerosis.

The V gene is TRBV6-6, the J gene TRBJ1-5; D might be TRBD1 (5 bases). Looked up from germline, CDR1 is MNHNY and CDR2 is SVGAGI (reference sequence). V lost 2 bases and J 1 base, leaving 12 bases between the germline ends. The CDR3 sequence is 16 residues long. CDR3: CASSYPRQGSNQPQHF. In DNA form, the CDR3 reads TGTGCCAGCAGTTACCCCCGTCAGGGCAGCAATCAGCCCCAGCATTTT.

The V call is TRBV4-1, the J call TRBJ1-5; D is possibly TRBD1 (6 bases). Germline V lookup: CDR1 MGHRA, CDR2 YSYEKL. V was trimmed by 8 bases and J by 0 bases, leaving 11 bases between them. The CDR3 loop spans 14 amino acids. CDR3 region: CASAGQYSNQPQHF. The CDR3 nucleotides read TGCGCCAGCGCCGGACAGTATAGCAATCAGCCCCAGCATTTT.

This clonotype occurred a few times. The chain has TRBV20-1 and TRBJ1-5; D unresolved. Germline V gene data show CDR1 as DFQATT and CDR2 as SNEGSKA (reference sequence). This CDR3 region has 16 residues. Trimming stripped 2 bases from V and 5 bases from J, with 19 bases between. CDR3 sequence: CSARLGPLSIYQPQHF. CDR3 nucleotides: TGCAGTGCTAGACTAGGTCCACTTAGTATCTATCAGCCCCAGCATTTT.

This clonotype has just a few counts. CDR3 region: CAITRDFSSTDTQYF. The CDR3 DNA is TGTGCCATCACTCGGGACTTTTCTAGCACAGATACGCAGTATTTT. The rearrangement joins TRBV10-3 to TRBJ2-3; TRBD2 might be the D (6 bases). Trimming pared 7 bases from V and 0 bases from J, leaving 14 bases between. Germline V gene lookup returns CDR1 ENHRY and CDR2 SYGVKD. This CDR3 spans 15 amino acids.

This chain connects TRBV12-3 or TRBV12-4 to TRBJ2-1, with D uncertain. V lost 3 bases to trimming and J lost 9 bases, with 9 bases between them. The CDR3 covers 12 residues. The CDR3 bases are TGTGCCAGCAGTTTTGTGCGCATTGAGCAGTTCTTC. Its protein product is CASSFVRIEQFF.

The chain joins TRBV7-9 to TRBJ1-1; D not certain. Trimming removed 4 bases from V and 10 bases from J, with 7 bases in between. The CDR3 spans 10 residues. Per germline, CDR1 SEHNR and CDR2 FQNEAQ (reference sequence). CDR3 nucleotides: TGTGCCAGCAGCTCCCTTGTAGCTTTCTTT. Encoded protein: CASSSLVAFF.

J is TRBJ2-1 and V is TRBV6-5, with D perhaps matching TRBD1 (6 bases). V was clipped by 2 bases and J by 7 bases, with 15 bases between them. Germline loops: CDR1 MNHEY, CDR2 SVGAGI. The CDR3 contains 15 residues. CDR3 in amino acids: CASSYDEGVRNEQFF. CDR3 nucleotide sequence: TGTGCCAGCAGTTACGACGAGGGGGTCAGGAATGAGCAGTTCTTC.

This clonotype turned up a few times. CDR3 sequence: CAISETARYEQYF. CDR3 DNA sequence: TGTGCCATCAGTGAGACAGCCCGTTACGAGCAGTACTTC. The chain recombines TRBV10-3 with TRBJ2-7; D unresolved. The V end was cut by 2 bases, the J end by 4 bases, with 9 bases between. The CDR3 runs to 13 residues. Germline V gene data show CDR1 as ENHRY and CDR2 as SYGVKD.

This clonotype came up many times. The rearrangement joins TRBV4-1 to TRBJ2-1, with 8 bases that match TRBD1. Trimming cost V 0 bases and J 0 bases; bases outside gene matches: 7. CDR1 is MGHRA and CDR2 is YSYEKL in the germline V gene. There are 18 residues in the CDR3. CDR3 nucleotide sequence: TGCGCCAGCAGCCAAGATACCCCTACAGGGGGCTCCTACAATGAGCAGTTCTTC. This gives the protein CASSQDTPTGGSYNEQFF.

The J gene is TRBJ1-1, the V gene TRBV2; TRBD1 is a possible D gene (5 bases). V lost 10 bases and J lost 4, with 22 bases in between. The CDR3 totals 15 residues. Germline CDR1 and CDR2: SNHLY and FYNNEI. The chain's CDR3 is CAILPQRGTGTEAFF. DNA for the CDR3: TGTGCCATCCTTCCACAACGGGGGACGGGCACTGAAGCTTTCTTT. The full variable domain, with the rest looked up from reference TRBV2 and TRBJ1-1, is EPEVTQTPSHQVTQMGQEVILRCVPISNHLYFYWYRQILGQKVEFLVSFYNNEISEKSEIFDDQFSVERPDGSNFTLKIRSTKLEDSAMYFCAILPQRGTGTEAFFGQGTRLTVV.

J is TRBJ2-7 and V is TRBV6-1; D tentatively fits TRBD1 or TRBD2 (5 bases each). This CDR3 has 16 amino acids. V was clipped by 1 base and J by 0 bases, with 13 bases between them. Germline CDR1 and CDR2: MNHNS and SASEGT. The CDR3 reads CASSEEVGGASYEQYF. The CDR3 DNA is TGTGCCAGCAGTGAAGAAGTTGGGGGAGCCTCCTACGAGCAGTACTTC.

The rearrangement joins TRBV5-1 to TRBJ1-2, with a weak D call TRBD1 (5 bases). The germline CDR1 and CDR2 sequences are SGHRS and YFSETQ. The CDR3 sequence is 15 residues long. The V end lost 5 bases, the J end lost 1 base, and 15 bases lay between the germline ends. For the CDR3, the DNA is TGCGCCAGCAGGGCCTCCGGGCAGGGTAACTATGGCTACACCTTC. This sequence encodes CASRASGQGNYGYTF.

V is TRBV20-1 and J is TRBJ2-3; no firm D call. The V end lost 5 bases, the J end lost 0 bases, and 15 bases lay between the germline ends. Germline V gene lookup returns CDR1 DFQATT and CDR2 SNEGSKA (reference sequence). CDR3 length equals 15 residues. This chain's CDR3 is CSAVDTDPSTDTQYF. As DNA, the CDR3 is TGCAGTGCTGTCGACACGGATCCTAGCACAGATACGCAGTATTTT.

This clonotype was counted only a few times. This chain uses TRBV4-1 with TRBJ1-2, with D maybe TRBD1 (5 bases). CDR1 is MGHRA, CDR2 YSYEKL, per germline. The V end was cut by 1 base, the J end by 7 bases, with 13 bases between. This CDR3 region has 14 residues. The CDR3 spells CASSQAGRRGGYTF. In nucleotides, the CDR3 is TGCGCCAGCAGCCAAGCCGGCCGGAGGGGTGGCTACACCTTC.